This passage covers 30 T cell receptor beta chains from one sample sequenced in a study of cytomegalovirus exposure and HLA in healthy donors. It was with 60 Vbeta and 13 Jbeta primers that the PCR ran. Libraries were prepared by immunoSEQ multiplex PCR; TCRdb keeps only in-frame clonotypes and omits some of them. This table holds about 280,000 clones, over 85% found once. The specimen sequenced was PBMCs. The receptors were sampled from a woman aged 18-29 years in good health and CMV-seronegative.

This clone showed up just once. The chain recombines TRBV19 with TRBJ1-2; 9 bases fit TRBD1. J was trimmed by 2 bases and V by 7 bases; bases with no gene match: 5. Per germline, CDR1 LNHDA and CDR2 SQIVND (reference sequence). The CDR3 totals 14 residues. CDR3 sequence (DNA): TGTGCCAGTACCCAAGACAGGGGGAACTATGGCTACACCTTC. It yields the protein CASTQDRGNYGYTF.

The rearrangement links TRBV6-5 to TRBJ1-4; TRBD1 matches 7 bases. The V and J ends lost 2 bases and 8 bases, in that order; junction bases with no gene match: 8. The CDR3 consists of 15 residues. Germline values: CDR1 MNHEY, CDR2 SVGAGI. CDR3 DNA: TGTGCCAGCAGTTACGGCGAAACAGGGGCGGAAAAACTGTTTTTT. Translation gives CASSYGETGAEKLFF.

Concerning this clone: One end of the junction varies from germline; a read error may be responsible. The rearrangement joins TRBV10-2 to TRBJ1-5, with D uncertain. This CDR3 comprises 13 residues. The germline V gene encodes CDR1 WSHSY and CDR2 SAAADI. The CDR3 loop reads CASSDGSNQPQHF. CDR3 nucleotide sequence: TGCGCCAGTAGTGACGGTAGCAATCAGCCCCAGCATTTT.

This clone was picked up one time. This rearrangement joins TRBV10-3 to TRBJ2-3, with D possibly being TRBD2 (6 bases). The length of the CDR3 is 14 residues. From germline, CDR1 is ENHRY and CDR2 SYGVKD. V dropped 11 bases and J dropped 2 bases, with 17 bases sitting between them. CDR3: CAGARGRDTDTQYF. CDR3 sequence (DNA): TGTGCCGGGGCGCGGGGACGAGACACAGATACGCAGTATTTT.

This clone was seen only a few times. V gene TRBV21-1 combines with J gene TRBJ1-1; no check of the table's D call, TRBD1, against the DNA was made. TRBV21-1 is tagged as a pseudogene. CDR3 length: 14 residues. The CDR3 sequence is CASSQSPGCTEAFF. The CDR3 DNA reads as TGTGCCAGCAGCCAATCCCCAGGGTGCACTGAAGCTTTCTTT.

The chain recombines TRBV7-3 with TRBJ2-7; 11 nucleotides match TRBD2. The CDR3 totals 13 residues. The ends lost 5 bases at V and 7 bases at J; junction bases unmatched: 4. From germline, CDR1 is SGHTA and CDR2 FQGTGA. CDR3 sequence reads: CASSPRTSGEQYF. DNA of the CDR3: TGTGCCAGCAGCCCTAGGACTAGCGGGGAGCAGTACTTC. Combining the CDR3 with reference TRBV7-3 and TRBJ2-7 gives the whole variable domain GAGVSQTPSNKVTEKGKYVELRCDPISGHTALYWYRQSLGQGPEFLIYFQGTGAADDSGLPNDRFFAVRPEGSVSTLKIQRTERGDSAVYLCASSPRTSGEQYFGPGTRLTVT.

This sequence joins TRBV10-3 and TRBJ1-6; D gene ambiguous. The germline gives CDR1 ENHRY, CDR2 SYGVKD. Trimming cost V 4 bases and J 6 bases, with 10 bases left between them. The CDR3 totals 14 residues. CDR3 sequence reads: CAISGGNTNSPLHF. The CDR3 DNA sequence: TGTGCCATCAGTGGCGGGAACACTAATTCACCCCTCCACTTT.

This chain links TRBV11-2 with TRBJ2-1; D possibly corresponds to TRBD1 (5 bases). The germline V gene has CDR1 SGHAT and CDR2 FQNNGV. V shed 1 base and J shed 4 bases, with 8 bases lying between them. The CDR3 extends over 14 amino acids. The CDR3 here is CASSLGTTYNEQFF. In nucleotides, the CDR3 is TGTGCCAGCAGCTTAGGGACAACGTACAATGAGCAGTTCTTC. The whole variable domain, filled in from reference TRBV11-2 and TRBJ2-1, reads EAGVAQSPRYKIIEKRQSVAFWCNPISGHATLYWYQQILGQGPKLLIQFQNNGVVDDSQLPKDRFSAERLKGVDSTLKIQPAKLEDSAVYLCASSLGTTYNEQFFGPGTRLTVL.

This chain connects TRBV19 to TRBJ2-3, with D possibly TRBD2 on 6 matching bases. This CDR3 contains 13 residues. In germline, CDR1 is LNHDA, CDR2 SQIVND (reference sequence). The V end was cut by 1 base, the J end by 4 bases, with 6 bases between. The chain's CDR3 is CASSIAGADTQYF. The CDR3 nucleotides are TGTGCCAGTAGTATAGCGGGGGCAGATACGCAGTATTTT.

As concerns this clone: Other DNA sequences in the same sample also yield this CDR3. This chain links TRBV4-2 with TRBJ1-1; possibly TRBD1 for D (5 bases). The CDR3 consists of 15 residues. The germline V gene has CDR1 LGHNA and CDR2 YNFKEQ. V was trimmed by 0 bases and J by 1 base, leaving 9 bases between them. CDR3 DNA sequence: TGTGCCAGCAGCCAAGATCGGCAGGGGAACACTGAAGCTTTCTTT. This gives the protein CASSQDRQGNTEAFF.

The rearrangement links TRBV5-1 to TRBJ1-6, with 10 bases aligning to TRBD1. The CDR3 runs to 16 residues. From germline, CDR1 is SGHRS and CDR2 YFSETQ. V was pared by 2 bases and J by 7 bases, with 6 bases of the junction left unmatched. Written as DNA, the CDR3 is TGCGCCAGCAGCTTTACCGGGACAGGGGAGAATTCACCCCTCCACTTT. This gives the protein CASSFTGTGENSPLHF.

The genes are TRBV2 and TRBJ1-2; 9 bases are shared with TRBD1. Germline V gives CDR1 SNHLY, CDR2 FYNNEI. V dropped 4 bases and J dropped 2; count of bases not matched to a gene: 2. The CDR3 contains 14 residues. CDR3 bases: TGTGCCAGCAGTGGGACAGGGGCCAACTATGGCTACACCTTC. Translating it yields CASSGTGANYGYTF.

The chain employs TRBV5-6 and TRBJ2-1; no clear D gene. CDR3 size: 12 residues. Germline CDR1 SGHDT, CDR2 YYEEEE. V was clipped by 2 bases and J by 5 bases, with 5 bases between them. CDR3 sequence reads: CASSLSDNEQFF. In nucleotides, the CDR3 is TGTGCCAGCAGCTTATCAGACAATGAGCAGTTCTTC.

This clone has a handful of counts. The chain links TRBV19 to TRBJ1-1, with TRBD1 matching over 8 bases. The CDR3 contains 15 residues. Unmatched junction bases numbered 8, after V lost 5 bases and J lost 3 bases. From germline, CDR1 is LNHDA and CDR2 SQIVND (reference sequence). In DNA form, the CDR3 reads TGTGCCAGTAGTGGACAGGGCGCGGGGGACACTGAAGCTTTCTTT. It yields the protein CASSGQGAGDTEAFF.

This clone showed up just once. The gene calls are TRBV6-6 and TRBJ2-7; possible D gene TRBD1, 5 bases. Germline V gene sequence: CDR1 MNHNY, CDR2 SVGAGI (reference sequence). The V gene lost 10 bases and the J gene lost 1 base, with 11 bases spanning the gap. This CDR3 has 12 residues. The CDR3 nucleotides are TGTGCCACCCAGGGCCCTTCCTACGAGCAGTACTTC. Residues: CATQGPSYEQYF.

This sequence joins TRBV18 and TRBJ1-2; unclear D gene. CDR3 length: 18 residues. V gave up 0 bases and J gave up 0 bases, with 17 bases separating them. The germline CDR1 and CDR2 sequences are KGHSH and LQKENI. CDR3 in amino acids: CASSPPSVAPQPNYGYTF. The CDR3 DNA sequence: TGTGCCAGCTCACCACCATCGGTAGCCCCGCAACCTAACTATGGCTACACCTTC. The complete variable domain, with remaining parts taken from reference TRBV18 and TRBJ1-2, reads NAGVMQNPRHLVRRRGQEARLRCSPMKGHSHVYWYRQLPEEGLKFMVYLQKENIIDESGMPKERFSAEFPKEGPSILRIQQVVRGDSAAYFCASSPPSVAPQPNYGYTFGSGTRLTVV.

The chain recombines TRBV6-5 with TRBJ2-7; 8 bases align to TRBD1. Germline V gene data show CDR1 as MNHEY and CDR2 as SVGAGI. The length of the CDR3 is 14 residues. With 9 bases clipped from V and 4 bases from J, the junction kept 11 bases outside the gene matches. The CDR3, as DNA: TGTGCCAGTGGACAGGGTACGACAAGTTACGAGCAGTACTTC. Translated, it gives CASGQGTTSYEQYF.

V gene TRBV5-4 combines with J gene TRBJ1-2; D ambiguous. Trimming stripped 7 bases from V and 10 bases from J, with 17 bases between. Looked up from germline, CDR1 is SGHNT and CDR2 is YYREEE (reference sequence). The CDR3 runs to 12 residues. In DNA form, the CDR3 reads TGTGCCAGCTCCCGACTCCGGGAGGACTACACCTTC. Translated, it gives CASSRLREDYTF. Full variable domain (outside the CDR3, taken from reference TRBV5-4 and TRBJ1-2): ETGVTQSPTHLIKTRGQQVTLRCSSQSGHNTVSWYQQALGQGPQFIFQYYREEENGRGNFPPRFSGLQFPNYSSELNVNALELDDSALYLCASSRLREDYTFGSGTRLTVV.

The V call is TRBV4-1, the J call TRBJ1-3; D gene uncertain. Deletions cut 1 base from V and 3 bases from J, with 7 bases between. CDR1 MGHRA and CDR2 YSYEKL come from the germline V gene. CDR3 length: 14 residues. The CDR3 reads CASSQAKIGNTIYF. The DNA of the CDR3 is TGCGCCAGCAGCCAAGCCAAAATTGGAAACACCATATATTTT.

This CDR3 is CASKSNWAPTNEKLFF. The CDR3 nucleotides read TGTGCCAGCAAATCAAATTGGGCGCCGACTAATGAAAAACTGTTTTTT. The chain has TRBV25-1 and TRBJ1-4; D unresolved. The CDR3 totals 16 residues. Germline CDR1 reads MGHDK; CDR2 reads SYGVNS. The germline V and J ends were trimmed by 7 bases and 2 bases, with 17 bases remaining between them.

The chain recombines TRBV11-2 with TRBJ2-1, with a possible D match to TRBD2 (6 bases). From germline, CDR1 is SGHAT and CDR2 FQNNGV. Deletions cut 6 bases from V and 10 bases from J, with 19 bases between. The CDR3 is 14 residues long. CDR3 region: CASRGTGLLVEQFF. CDR3 coding DNA: TGTGCCAGCAGGGGGACGGGACTCCTCGTGGAGCAGTTCTTC.

As DNA, the CDR3 is TGTGCCAGTAAGGAGGGAGCTCAGCCCCAGCATTTT. This gives the protein CASKEGAQPQHF. V usage is TRBV19 and J usage is TRBJ1-5, with D hard to call. This CDR3 is built from 12 residues. V lost 7 bases and J lost 6, with 10 bases in between. CDR1 and CDR2 from the germline V gene are LNHDA and SQIVND (reference sequence). Looking up the rest from reference TRBV19 and TRBJ1-5 gives the full variable domain: DGGITQSPKYLFRKEGQNVTLSCEQNLNHDAMYWYRQDPGQGLRLIYYSQIVNDFQKGDIAEGYSVSREKKESFPLTVTSAQKNPTAFYLCASKEGAQPQHFGDGTRLSIL.

The chain joins TRBV4-1 to TRBJ1-6; 11 bases align to TRBD1. Germline lookup yields CDR1 MGHRA and CDR2 YSYEKL. The trim removed 1 base at V and 4 bases at J, leaving 3 bases unmatched. CDR3 length equals 17 residues. The CDR3 here is CASSQGGQGVYNSPLHF. DNA of the CDR3: TGCGCCAGCAGCCAAGGGGGACAGGGGGTATATAATTCACCCCTCCACTTT.

A remark on this clone: Other DNA sequences in this sample translate to the same CDR3. The chain couples TRBV5-1 to TRBJ1-6, with 7 nucleotides matching TRBD1. The trim removed 0 bases at V and 5 bases at J, leaving 5 bases unmatched. The CDR3 contains 16 residues. Germline assignment: CDR1 SGHRS and CDR2 YFSETQ. CDR3 loop: CASSLGGTENNSPLHF. The CDR3 coding sequence is TGCGCCAGCAGCTTGGGGGGGACAGAAAATAATTCACCCCTCCACTTT.

CDR3 coding DNA: TGCGCCAGCAGCTTACAGGGGGCAGATACGCAGTATTTT. Encoded protein: CASSLQGADTQYF. This chain joins TRBV5-1 and TRBJ2-3, with 8 bases aligning to TRBD1. The CDR3 is made up of 13 amino acids. The germline V gene has CDR1 SGHRS and CDR2 YFSETQ. V lost 2 bases and J lost 4; bases outside the gene matches: 0.

The chain joins TRBV10-1 to TRBJ1-2; 8 nucleotides line up with TRBD1. Germline-derived CDR1 and CDR2 are WNHNN and SYGVQD (reference sequence). There are 13 residues in the CDR3. The V and J ends lost 5 bases and 4 bases, in that order; junction bases with no gene match: 3. DNA of the CDR3: TGCGCCAGCAGTCAGGGGGCCGGCTATGGCTACACCTTC. This codes for CASSQGAGYGYTF.

The rearrangement joins TRBV7-8 to TRBJ1-3, with 7 bases lining up with TRBD1. This CDR3 has 16 amino acids. The J segment lost 0 bases and the V segment lost 5 bases, leaving 7 bases of the junction unmatched. Germline V gene data show CDR1 as SGHVS and CDR2 as FQNEAQ. CDR3 protein: CASSLDRAPSGNTIYF. The CDR3 DNA reads as TGTGCCAGCAGCCTCGACAGGGCCCCCTCTGGAAACACCATATATTTT.

This clone was found once. The chain employs TRBV5-1 and TRBJ1-1; D remains ambiguous. This CDR3 is 17 amino acids long. V lost 2 bases, J lost 3 bases, and 20 bases lay in between. Germline V gene lookup returns CDR1 SGHRS and CDR2 YFSETQ. The CDR3 sequence: CASSFPDGRERDTEAFF. CDR3 DNA: TGCGCCAGCAGCTTCCCCGATGGTAGGGAGAGGGACACTGAAGCTTTCTTT.

The chain uses TRBV19 and TRBJ1-1; perhaps TRBD1 as D (6 bases). Per the germline V gene, CDR1 is LNHDA and CDR2 is SQIVND (reference sequence). The V gene lost 5 bases and the J gene lost 2 bases, with 12 bases spanning the gap. This CDR3 is built from 14 residues. CDR3 in amino acids: CASSPARGNTEAFF. CDR3 nucleotides: TGTGCCAGTAGTCCCGCCAGGGGTAACACTGAAGCTTTCTTT. Full variable domain (remainder filled in from reference TRBV19 and TRBJ1-1): DGGITQSPKYLFRKEGQNVTLSCEQNLNHDAMYWYRQDPGQGLRLIYYSQIVNDFQKGDIAEGYSVSREKKESFPLTVTSAQKNPTAFYLCASSPARGNTEAFFGQGTRLTVV.

This chain links TRBV6-1 with TRBJ2-3, with 13 positions matching TRBD2. Germline V gene data show CDR1 as MNHNS and CDR2 as SASEGT. CDR3 size: 15 residues. DNA for the CDR3: TGTGGGTGGGGACTAGCGGGGATTATTACAGATACGCAGTATTTT. Amino acid sequence: CGWGLAGIITDTQYF.